This T cell receptor (beta chain) derives from a study of shared clonotypes between healthy human individuals. Findings and caveats of the study: Naive subsets generally had larger estimated richness than memory subsets.

As for this clone: Its antigen is unidentified.

Every donor was a Caucasian adult from Nashville, Tennessee. The CDR3 sequence is 17 residues long. At a deep level, the assay was run. For sorted subsets, 150 to 250 ng DNA per replicate equaled 30,000 or so T cell genomes. TCRdb's table, derived via immunoSEQ multiplex PCR, lists solely in-frame clones and lacks some. In the table there are 1,400,000 or so clones, around 98.5% of which are singletons. This receptor was taken from a man aged 25-45 years in good health. The J gene is TRBJ2-7, the V gene TRBV12-2; TRBD2, the table's D call, was not compared with the DNA. TRBV12-2 represents a pseudogene. The source material was naive CD4+ T cells sorted from blood. Stated subset: CD45RA+ positively selected. Written as DNA, the CDR3 is TGTGCAAGTCGCTTTTTTGGGCGGCTAGCGGGAACCTACGAGCAGTACTTC. Translated, it gives CASRFFGRLAGTYEQYF.